Listed below are T cell receptor beta chains from one sample, sequenced in a study of CD8+CD57+ T cells in acquired aplastic anemia. TCRdb reanalysed the reads using MiXCR and keeps one entry per CDR3 protein. The data show 200,000 or so distinct CDR3 sequences, around three fifths seen once. Sequencing input: sorted CD4+, CD8+, or CD8+CD57+ T cells (not recorded which) from PBMCs. The receptors shown here come from a human donor with aplastic anemia. Both conserved end residues are part of each CDR3. The D gene is left open where the match is weak. Size is stated for part of the rows, as once, few or many counts, or as a class when the clone is expanded.

CDR3	DNA	D	size	J	V
CATSSSRSGQGSDTSGNEQFF	TGTGCCACCAGCAGCTCCAGGTCGGGACAGGGGTCCGACACCAGTGGTAATGAGCAGTTCTTC	TRBD1	many	TRBJ2-1	TRBV15
CASSETGDSPLHF	TGCGCCAGCAGCGAGACAGGGGACTCACCCCTCCACTTT	TRBD1	.	TRBJ1-6	TRBV5-1
CSARDWAGGSYEQYF	TGCAGTGCTAGAGATTGGGCGGGAGGTTCCTACGAGCAGTACTTC	TRBD2	.	TRBJ2-7	TRBV20-1
CASSFTGNPHTEAFF	TGCGCCAGCAGCTTCACCGGAAACCCTCACACTGAAGCTTTCTTT	.	.	TRBJ1-1	TRBV5-1
CASSIGQGTGELFF	TGTGCCAGCAGCATCGGACAGGGGACCGGGGAGCTGTTTTTT	TRBD1	.	TRBJ2-2	TRBV7-9
CATSNWDTGSYNEQFF	TGTGCCACCAGTAACTGGGACACCGGCTCCTACAATGAGCAGTTCTTC	.	once	TRBJ2-1	TRBV15
CSVAGGFSYNEQFF	TGCAGCGTGGCGGGGGGCTTCTCCTACAATGAGCAGTTCTTC	TRBD2	.	TRBJ2-1	TRBV29-1
CASSGTVPNTGELFF	TGTGCCAGTAGTGGGACAGTACCGAACACCGGGGAGCTGTTTTTT	TRBD1	.	TRBJ2-2	TRBV19
CASSQDRGPDEQYF	TGCGCCAGCAGCCAGGACAGGGGCCCTGACGAGCAGTACTTC	TRBD1	.	TRBJ2-7	TRBV5-1
CASSRQGDYEQYF	TGTGCCAGTAGTAGGCAGGGGGACTACGAGCAGTACTTC	TRBD1	few	TRBJ2-7	TRBV19
CTSSESQGRETQYF	TGCACCAGCAGTGAGTCGCAGGGGCGAGAGACCCAGTACTTC	.	.	TRBJ2-5	TRBV10-1
CASSLQINSPLHF	TGTGCCAGCAGCTTACAGATAAATTCACCCCTCCACTTT	.	.	TRBJ1-6	TRBV7-3
CASSSSLFGSGYGYTF	TGCGCCAGCAGCTCAAGTTTGTTCGGGTCAGGCTATGGCTACACCTTC	.	few	TRBJ1-2	TRBV5-1
CASSLVPGTSYEQYF	TGTGCCAGCAGCTTAGTTCCCGGGACTAGCTACGAGCAGTACTTC	TRBD2	.	TRBJ2-7	TRBV7-2
CSARDWGTEAFF	TGCAGTGCTAGAGATTGGGGAACTGAAGCTTTCTTT	.	.	TRBJ1-1	TRBV20-1